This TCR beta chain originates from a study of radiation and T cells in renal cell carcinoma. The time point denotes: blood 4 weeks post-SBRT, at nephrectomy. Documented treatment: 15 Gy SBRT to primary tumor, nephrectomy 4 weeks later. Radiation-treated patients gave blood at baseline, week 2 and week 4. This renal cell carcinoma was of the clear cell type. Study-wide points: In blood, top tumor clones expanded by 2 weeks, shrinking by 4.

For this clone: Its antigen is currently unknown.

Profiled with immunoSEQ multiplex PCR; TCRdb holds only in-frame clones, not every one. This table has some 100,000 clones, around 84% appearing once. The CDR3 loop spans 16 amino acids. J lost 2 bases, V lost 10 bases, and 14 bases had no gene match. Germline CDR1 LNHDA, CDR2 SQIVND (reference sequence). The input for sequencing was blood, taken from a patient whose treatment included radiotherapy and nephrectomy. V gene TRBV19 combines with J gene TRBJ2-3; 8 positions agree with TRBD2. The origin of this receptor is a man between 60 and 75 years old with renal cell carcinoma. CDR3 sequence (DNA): TGTGCCACCACCAGGGAACTAGCGGATATCACAGATACGCAGTATTTT. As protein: CATTRELADITDTQYF.